Below, 24 T cell receptor beta chains from the same sample are listed, as sequenced in a study of graft-versus-host responses after intestinal transplantation. Intraepithelial and lamina propria lymphocytes were isolated from graft specimens. Repertoires were generated with immunoSEQ multiplex PCR, while TCRdb's copy carries only in-frame clones and drops some. The sample has about 63,000 clones; roughly 90% are singletons. Sample: ileum tissue, taken approximately 370 days after transplant. These receptors originate from a human patient who received an intestinal transplant, so some T cells may come from the graft donor.

V gene TRBV19 combines with J gene TRBJ1-1, with D tentatively TRBD1 (5 bases). Germline V gene lookup returns CDR1 LNHDA and CDR2 SQIVND (reference sequence). CDR3 size: 15 residues. Trimming removed 1 base at V and 1 base at J, with 10 bases between. CDR3 in amino acids: CASSIGGRKNTEAFF. CDR3 bases: TGTGCCAGTAGTATAGGGGGCAGAAAGAACACTGAAGCTTTCTTT.

The rearrangement links TRBV10-2 to TRBJ2-3, with D hard to call. Germline loops: CDR1 WSHSY, CDR2 SAAADI. The V end was cut by 2 bases, the J end by 0 bases, with 9 bases between. The CDR3 is 15 residues long. The DNA of the CDR3 is TGCGCCAGCAGTGAGGAGTGGCGAAGCACAGATACGCAGTATTTT. Its translation is CASSEEWRSTDTQYF.

This chain joins TRBV2 and TRBJ2-7, with 15 nucleotides matching TRBD2. Per germline, CDR1 SNHLY and CDR2 FYNNEI. The CDR3 loop spans 15 amino acids. V shed 10 bases, J shed 2 bases, and the junction held 6 bases outside the gene matches. CDR3 DNA sequence: TGTGCCACAAGGACTAGCGGGGGGGGAACCTACGAGCAGTACTTC. Protein: CATRTSGGGTYEQYF.

The chain joins TRBV29-1 to TRBJ2-2, with D possibly TRBD1 on 6 matching bases. Looked up from germline, CDR1 is SQVTM and CDR2 is ANQGSEA. Trimming removed 6 bases at V and 1 base at J, with 18 bases between. The CDR3 spans 16 residues. CDR3 amino acids: CSVAGTLEENTGELFF. CDR3 in DNA: TGCAGCGTAGCCGGGACACTAGAAGAGAACACCGGGGAGCTGTTTTTT.

The chain has TRBV4-1 and TRBJ2-7; 9 bases align to TRBD1. V lost 5 bases, J lost 1 base, and 3 bases stayed unmatched. Germline V lookup: CDR1 MGHRA, CDR2 YSYEKL. The CDR3 has 14 residues. CDR3 loop: CASSLDRGSYEQYF. The DNA for the CDR3 is TGCGCCAGCAGCTTGGACAGGGGATCCTACGAGCAGTACTTC.

V gene TRBV7-4 combines with J gene TRBJ2-2; 7 nucleotides agree with TRBD2. CDR3 size: 16 residues. Per germline, CDR1 SGHVT and CDR2 SQSDAQ. Unmatched junction bases numbered 11, after V lost 5 bases and J lost 5 bases. CDR3 bases: TGTGCCAGCAGCCCCCGGTCGGGAGGAAGGACCGGGGAGCTGTTTTTT. This encodes CASSPRSGGRTGELFF.

The chain recombines TRBV6-1 with TRBJ2-3; 9 bases are a match to TRBD1. This CDR3 comprises 14 residues. V lost 6 bases to trimming and J lost 1 base; unmatched junction nucleotides: 2. CDR1 and CDR2 (germline): MNHNS, SASEGT. CDR3 DNA sequence: TGTGCCAGCAGCCGGGACAGGGGCACAGATACGCAGTATTTT. Its protein product is CASSRDRGTDTQYF.

The J gene is TRBJ1-3, the V gene TRBV4-2; D is ambiguous. The V and J ends lost 0 bases and 2 bases respectively, with 14 bases between them. The CDR3 loop spans 17 amino acids. Germline values: CDR1 LGHNA, CDR2 YNFKEQ. The CDR3 here is CASSQDGDKWAGNTIYF. The CDR3 nucleotides read TGTGCCAGCAGCCAAGACGGGGATAAATGGGCTGGAAACACCATATATTTT.

The genes are TRBV11-2 and TRBJ2-1; possible D gene TRBD2, 6 bases. The germline V and J ends were trimmed by 4 bases and 6 bases, with 13 bases remaining between them. CDR3 length equals 14 residues. Looked up from germline, CDR1 is SGHAT and CDR2 is FQNNGV. CDR3 residues: CASSSGGTSNEQFF. DNA of the CDR3: TGTGCCAGCAGCTCAGGCGGGACTTCCAATGAGCAGTTCTTC.

The chain recombines TRBV19 with TRBJ2-7; D perhaps matches TRBD1 (6 bases). This CDR3 spans 13 amino acids. V gave up 5 bases and J gave up 2 bases, with 10 bases separating them. Germline loops: CDR1 LNHDA, CDR2 SQIVND (reference sequence). The CDR3 loop is CASSQGPAYEQYF. The CDR3 DNA follows: TGTGCCAGTAGTCAGGGGCCAGCCTACGAGCAGTACTTC.

The chain uses TRBV4-1 and TRBJ2-1, with D possibly being TRBD2 (6 bases). Trimming removed 9 bases at V and 0 bases at J, with 15 bases between. CDR3 length equals 15 residues. The germline CDR1 and CDR2 sequences are MGHRA and YSYEKL. The CDR3 DNA reads TGCGCCAGTCTCCCGACCGGGAGCTCCTACAATGAGCAGTTCTTC. Translating it yields CASLPTGSSYNEQFF.

The V and J genes are TRBV9 and TRBJ1-5, with 10 bases fitting TRBD1. Germline V gene lookup returns CDR1 SGDLS and CDR2 YYNGEE. The CDR3 extends over 17 amino acids. Trimming cost V 3 bases and J 1 base; bases outside gene matches: 7. The CDR3 coding sequence is TGTGCCAGCAGCGGTGGGCCGGGACAGGGGAGCAATCAGCCCCAGCATTTT. Protein sequence: CASSGGPGQGSNQPQHF. The variable domain in full, completed from reference TRBV9 and TRBJ1-5, reads DSGVTQTPKHLITATGQRVTLRCSPRSGDLSVYWYQQSLDQGLQFLIQYYNGEERAKGNILERFSAQQFPDLHSELNLSSLELGDSALYFCASSGGPGQGSNQPQHFGDGTRLSIL.

The chain employs TRBV2 and TRBJ1-6; 7 bases map to TRBD1. V trimming: 5 bases; J trimming: 7 bases; junction bases outside the gene matches: 8. Germline V gives CDR1 SNHLY, CDR2 FYNNEI. This CDR3 has 15 amino acids. As DNA, the CDR3 is TGTGCCAGCAGTTGGGACAGTCTTCAGAATTCACCCCTCCACTTT. Its translation is CASSWDSLQNSPLHF.

The rearrangement uses TRBV4-2 and TRBJ2-7, with D tentatively TRBD1 or TRBD2 (5 bases each). V was shortened by 0 bases and J by 6 bases, with 18 bases between the two germline ends. The CDR3 totals 16 residues. Germline V lookup: CDR1 LGHNA, CDR2 YNFKEQ. Written as DNA, the CDR3 is TGTGCCAGCAGCCAAGATGGGGGAAGCCCGACGGGCGAGCAGTACTTC. Amino acids: CASSQDGGSPTGEQYF.

V gene TRBV10-3 combines with J gene TRBJ2-7; weak D call: TRBD2 (5 bases). The CDR3 sequence is 11 residues long. The ends were cut back, 8 bases at V and 6 bases at J, with 11 bases in the middle. Germline V gene data show CDR1 as ENHRY and CDR2 as SYGVKD. CDR3 loop: CAIGLTSEQYF. DNA for the CDR3: TGTGCCATCGGGCTTACTAGCGAGCAGTACTTC.

V and J are TRBV9 and TRBJ2-1; D perhaps matches TRBD2 (5 bases). Germline-derived CDR1 and CDR2 are SGDLS and YYNGEE. The CDR3 runs 13 residues. The ends were cut back, 7 bases at V and 5 bases at J, with 13 bases in the middle. This CDR3 reads CASSSGNDNEQFF. The CDR3 coding sequence is TGTGCCAGCTCCTCGGGGAATGACAATGAGCAGTTCTTC.

V usage is TRBV4-1 and J usage is TRBJ2-2, with D unclear. V lost 2 bases, J lost 0 bases, and 10 bases lay in between. The CDR3 sequence is 16 residues long. Germline CDR1 and CDR2: MGHRA and YSYEKL. CDR3 loop: CASSQRELTNTGELFF. CDR3 nucleotide sequence: TGCGCCAGCAGCCAACGTGAGTTAACGAACACCGGGGAGCTGTTTTTT.

CDR3: CAISEGADSPLHF. The CDR3 nucleotides are TGTGCCATCAGTGAAGGGGCGGATTCACCCCTCCACTTT. The V and J genes are TRBV10-3 and TRBJ1-6, with D perhaps matching TRBD1 (5 bases). Germline CDR1 reads ENHRY; CDR2 reads SYGVKD. This CDR3 has 13 amino acids. Trimming removed 3 bases from V and 8 bases from J, with 8 bases in between.

This chain connects TRBV9 to TRBJ2-4; D tentatively fits TRBD1 or TRBD2 (5 bases each). V was cut by 0 bases and J by 2 bases, with 6 bases left in between. CDR1 is SGDLS and CDR2 is YYNGEE in the germline V gene. This CDR3 has 14 residues. The CDR3 is CASSVGGTKNIQYF. DNA of the CDR3: TGTGCCAGCAGCGTAGGGGGGACCAAAAACATTCAGTACTTC.

The rearrangement links TRBV4-1 to TRBJ2-6; no clear D. The CDR3 totals 14 residues. V lost 4 bases and J lost 4, with 8 bases in between. CDR1 and CDR2 (germline): MGHRA, YSYEKL. The CDR3 DNA follows: TGCGCCAGCAGCCCTAGTCCCGGGGCCAACGTCCTGACTTTC. It specifies CASSPSPGANVLTF.

This sequence joins TRBV6-5 and TRBJ2-7; D remains ambiguous. The CDR3 extends over 13 amino acids. V gave up 0 bases and J gave up 6 bases, with 9 bases separating them. Germline values: CDR1 MNHEY, CDR2 SVGAGI. The CDR3 nucleotides are TGTGCCAGCAGTTACTCGACATTCGGCGAGCAGTACTTC. Translating gives CASSYSTFGEQYF.

The V and J genes are TRBV18 and TRBJ2-1, with D perhaps TRBD1 (5 bases). The CDR3 is made up of 14 amino acids. Germline-derived CDR1 and CDR2 are KGHSH and LQKENI. Trimming shortened V by 3 bases and J by 6 bases, and 12 bases separated the two germline ends. The CDR3 DNA is TGTGCCAGCTCACCGGGCAGGGAACGCAATGAGCAGTTCTTC. Protein product: CASSPGRERNEQFF.

V and J are TRBV5-1 and TRBJ1-3, with D perhaps matching TRBD1 (6 bases). The CDR3 is 15 residues long. V dropped 0 bases and J dropped 3 bases, with 10 bases sitting between them. CDR1 is SGHRS, CDR2 YFSETQ, per germline. The CDR3 DNA sequence: TGCGCCAGCAGCTTGGACGGGGGCTTTGGAAACACCATATATTTT. This codes for CASSLDGGFGNTIYF.

In its sample, this clone was seen a few times. V is TRBV7-8 and J is TRBJ1-5; D is unresolved. Trimming removed 1 base from V and 4 bases from J, with 8 bases in between. CDR1 and CDR2 from the germline V gene are SGHVS and FQNEAQ. This CDR3 has 14 amino acids. CDR3 loop: CASSLGAQNQPQHF. The CDR3 DNA sequence: TGTGCCAGCAGCTTAGGAGCACAGAATCAGCCCCAGCATTTT.